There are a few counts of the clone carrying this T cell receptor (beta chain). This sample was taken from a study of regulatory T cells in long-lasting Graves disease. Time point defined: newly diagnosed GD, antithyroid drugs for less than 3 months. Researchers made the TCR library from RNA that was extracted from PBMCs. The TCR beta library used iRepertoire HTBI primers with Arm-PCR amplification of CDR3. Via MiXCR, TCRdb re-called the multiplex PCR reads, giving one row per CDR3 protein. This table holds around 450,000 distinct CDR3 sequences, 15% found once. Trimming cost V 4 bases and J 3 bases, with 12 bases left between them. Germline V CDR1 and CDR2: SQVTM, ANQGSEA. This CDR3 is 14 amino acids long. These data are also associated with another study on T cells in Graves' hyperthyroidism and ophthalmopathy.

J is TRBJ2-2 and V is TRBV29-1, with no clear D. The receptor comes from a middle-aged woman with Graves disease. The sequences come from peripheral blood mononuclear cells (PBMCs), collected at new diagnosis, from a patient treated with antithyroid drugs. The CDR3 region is CSVGAGGYTGELFF. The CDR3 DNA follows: TGCAGCGTTGGTGCTGGTGGGTACACCGGGGAGCTGTTTTTT.